This T cell receptor beta chain appears in the sequencing data of a study of blood T cell repertoires in COVID-19. Study-level information: Italy, Spain and the United States were the sources of the convalescent and acute COVID-19 samples. T cells, B-cell-depleted T cells, or PBMCs provided the cDNA or gDNA that served as material.

Followed longitudinally, the Seattle patients had been enrolled during active infection. Original methodology: Researchers report that nucleated cell counts were estimated from reference gene primer amplification. TCRdb's table, derived via immunoSEQ multiplex PCR, lists solely in-frame clones and lacks some. V and J calls and clone size follow that table, whereas D and trimming were derived from the DNA. The data contain 75,000 to 95,000 clones, around 74% of them singletons. The V gene's germline CDR1 is SGHTA and CDR2 FQGNSA. The CDR3 runs to 15 residues. With V trimmed by 4 bases and J by 10 bases, 8 bases remained unmatched.

J is TRBJ2-1 and V is TRBV7-2; 12 nucleotides align to TRBD2. The sequencing sample was made of peripheral blood. The clonotype was recovered from a man in his 70s with COVID-19, enrolled during active disease. The CDR3 DNA is TGTGCCAGCAGCTCGCTAGCGGGAGGGCCAGGGGAGCAGTTCTTC. Residues: CASSSLAGGPGEQFF.